This T cell receptor beta chain was profiled in a study of graft-versus-host responses after intestinal transplantation. At the level of the study: Transplant recipients had multivisceral, liver-intestinal, or isolated intestinal grafts. Each patient got anti-thymocyte globulin induction, then tacrolimus and steroids for about 3 years.

On this clone itself: Its antigen is as yet unknown.

Per germline, CDR1 SNHLY and CDR2 FYNNEI. The CDR3 is 14 residues long. The J segment lost 2 bases and the V segment lost 9 bases, leaving 7 bases of the junction unmatched. The assay was immunoSEQ multiplex PCR, and TCRdb's table has in-frame clones only and misses some. The table shows tens of thousands of clones, with about 95% occurring only once. Broader study findings: Some patients had graft-donor T cell macrochimerism, and their allografts showed high graft-versus-host to host-versus-graft clonal ratios.

The sequencing used unstimulated CD4+ T cells sorted from spleen or lymph node cells, collected before transplant. This clonotype originated in a human donor who was the organ donor for an intestinal transplant. The rearrangement uses TRBV2 and TRBJ1-1; TRBD1 aligns across 9 bases. The CDR3 bases are TGTGCCAGTTACAGGGGGCTGATTAACACTGAAGCTTTCTTT. Its protein is CASYRGLINTEAFF.